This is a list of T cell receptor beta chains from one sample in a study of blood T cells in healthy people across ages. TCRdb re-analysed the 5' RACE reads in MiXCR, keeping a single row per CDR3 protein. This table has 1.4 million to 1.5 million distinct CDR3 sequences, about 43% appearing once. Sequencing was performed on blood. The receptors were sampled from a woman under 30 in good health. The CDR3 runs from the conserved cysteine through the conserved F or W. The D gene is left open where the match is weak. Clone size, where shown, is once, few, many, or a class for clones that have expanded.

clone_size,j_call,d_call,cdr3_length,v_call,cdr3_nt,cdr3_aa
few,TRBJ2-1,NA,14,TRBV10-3,TGTGCCATCAGCACCACCGGGAACCTAAGGGAGCAGTTCTTC,CAISTTGNLREQFF
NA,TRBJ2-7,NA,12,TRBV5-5,TGTGCCAGCGTCGACAGCAACTACGAGCAGTACTTC,CASVDSNYEQYF
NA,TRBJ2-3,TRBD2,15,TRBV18,TGTGCCAGCTCACCGACAGCGGGGAGCACAGATACGCAGTATTTT,CASSPTAGSTDTQYF
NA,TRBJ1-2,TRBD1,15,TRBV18,TGTGCCGGCTCACCAGGACAGGGCCCCCCGGAAGGCTACACCTTC,CAGSPGQGPPEGYTF
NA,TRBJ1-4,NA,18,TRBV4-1,TGCGCCAGCAGCCTGGGGAGAGCGGCAGGCTCGACAAATGAAAAACTGTTTTTT,CASSLGRAAGSTNEKLFF
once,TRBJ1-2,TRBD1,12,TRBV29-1,TGCAGCGTTTCACAGGGGCTCCCGGGCTACACCTTC,CSVSQGLPGYTF
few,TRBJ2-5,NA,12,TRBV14,TGTGCCAGCAGCCAAACATCCTGGACCCAGTACTTC,CASSQTSWTQYF
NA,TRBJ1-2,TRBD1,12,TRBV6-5,TGTGCCAGCAGTCCCGACAGGGATGACTACACCTTC,CASSPDRDDYTF
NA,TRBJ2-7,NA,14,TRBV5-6,TGTGCCAGCGGGCTAAGCGGCGTCTCCTACGAGCAGTACTTC,CASGLSGVSYEQYF
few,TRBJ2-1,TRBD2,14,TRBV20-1,TGCAGTGCTAGAGGGAGCGGGAGGGGTAATGAGCAGTTCTTC,CSARGSGRGNEQFF
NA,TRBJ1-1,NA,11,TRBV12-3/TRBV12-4,TGTGCCAGCAGTTCCAACAGGGTAGCTTTCTTT,CASSSNRVAFF
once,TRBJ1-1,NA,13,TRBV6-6,TGTGCCAGCAGTTACTTGGGGGACGCTGAAGCTTTCTTT,CASSYLGDAEAFF
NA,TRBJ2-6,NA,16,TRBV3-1,TGTGCCAGCAGCCAAGGGATTAGCTCTGGGGCCAACGTCCTGACTTTC,CASSQGISSGANVLTF
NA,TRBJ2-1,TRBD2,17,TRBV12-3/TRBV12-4,TGTGCCAGCAGTTTGTTGACTAGCGGGAGTTTAGGAGAGACCCAGTTCTTC,CASSLLTSGSLGETQFF
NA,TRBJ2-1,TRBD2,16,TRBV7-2,TGTGCCCGCAGCGGAGGGGCTAGCGGGGGTTGGGTTGAGCAGTTCTTC,CARSGGASGGWVEQFF
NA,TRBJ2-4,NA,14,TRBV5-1,TGCGCCAGCAGGAACCCCCTAGCCAAAAACATTCAGTACTTC,CASRNPLAKNIQYF
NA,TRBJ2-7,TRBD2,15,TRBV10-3,TGTGCCATCAGTGGAGCTAGCGGGGCGAACAATGAGCAGTACTTC,CAISGASGANNEQYF
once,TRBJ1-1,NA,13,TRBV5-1,TGCGCCAGCAGCCGGGGGACGGCGGCTGAAGCTTTCTTT,CASSRGTAAEAFF
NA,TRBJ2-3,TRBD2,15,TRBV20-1,TGCAGTGCTAGAGACTCCGGGGGGAGCACAGATACGCAGTATTTT,CSARDSGGSTDTQYF
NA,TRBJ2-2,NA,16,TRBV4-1,TGCGCCAGCAGCCCCAGGAGCCTAGCGAACACCGGGGAGCTGTTTTTT,CASSPRSLANTGELFF
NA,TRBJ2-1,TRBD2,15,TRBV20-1,TGCAGTGCTAGAGATCGGCTAGCGGGAGCTTTTGAGCAGTTCTTC,CSARDRLAGAFEQFF
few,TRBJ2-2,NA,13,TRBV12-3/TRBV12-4,TGTGCCAGCAAGAACTTCCCAGACGGGGAGCTGTTTTTT,CASKNFPDGELFF
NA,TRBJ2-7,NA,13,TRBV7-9,TGTGCCAGCAGCTGGTTAGGGGGTAACGAGCAGTACTTC,CASSWLGGNEQYF
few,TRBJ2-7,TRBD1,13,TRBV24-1,TGTGCCACCAGGGGGACAGACTCCTACGAGCAGTACTTC,CATRGTDSYEQYF
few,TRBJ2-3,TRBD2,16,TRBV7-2,TGTGCCAGCAGCTTAGTGAACGGGAGGTATACAGATACGCAGTATTTT,CASSLVNGRYTDTQYF
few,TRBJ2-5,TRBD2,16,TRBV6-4,TGTGCCAGCAGTGACTCGACTAGCGGGGACCAAGAGACCCAGTACTTC,CASSDSTSGDQETQYF
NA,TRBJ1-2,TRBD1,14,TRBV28,TGTGCCAGCCCAGGACAGGGAAAAGGCTATGGCTACACCTTC,CASPGQGKGYGYTF
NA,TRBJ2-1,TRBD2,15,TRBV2,TGTGCCAGCTGGGGACTAGGCGGGGTATGGAATGAGCAGTTCTTC,CASWGLGGVWNEQFF
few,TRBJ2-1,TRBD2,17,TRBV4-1,TGCGCCAGCAGCCATGTAGGGCTAGCGGGGGGGACCGATGAGCAGTTCTTC,CASSHVGLAGGTDEQFF
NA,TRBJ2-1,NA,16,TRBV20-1,TGCAGTGCTAGAGGTGAGATAGGGAGCTCCTACAATGAGCAGTTCTTC,CSARGEIGSSYNEQFF
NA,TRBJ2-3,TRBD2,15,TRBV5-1,TGCGCCAGCACCATAGCGGGGGGCTCTGGAGATACGCAGTATTTT,CASTIAGGSGDTQYF
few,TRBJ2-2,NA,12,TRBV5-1,TGCGCCAGCACCACGAACACCGGGGAGCTGTTTTTT,CASTTNTGELFF
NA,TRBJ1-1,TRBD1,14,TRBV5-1,TGCGCCAGCACCGTCGGGGACAGGGGGGCTGAAGCTTTCTTT,CASTVGDRGAEAFF
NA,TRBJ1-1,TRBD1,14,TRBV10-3,TGTGCCATCAGCCCAACAGGGGTGAACACTGAAGCTTTCTTT,CAISPTGVNTEAFF
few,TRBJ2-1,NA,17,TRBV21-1,TGTGCCAGCAGCAAAGGGTGGGCCAGCGGGAGAGTTAATGAGCAGTTCTTC,CASSKGWASGRVNEQFF
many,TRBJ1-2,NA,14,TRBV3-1,TGTGCCAGCAGCCAAGGCGGCAGGGAGAATGGCTACACCTTC,CASSQGGRENGYTF
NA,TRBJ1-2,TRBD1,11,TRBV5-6,TGTGCCAGCGACAGGGGGCATGGCTACACCTTC,CASDRGHGYTF
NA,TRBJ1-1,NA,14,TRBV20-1,TGCAGTGCTAGAGATGTCAGGGCGAACACTGAAGCTTTCTTT,CSARDVRANTEAFF
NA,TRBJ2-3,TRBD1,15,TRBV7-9,TGTGCCAGCAGCCCCCCCGGGACAGGGAGGAATACGCAGTATTTT,CASSPPGTGRNTQYF
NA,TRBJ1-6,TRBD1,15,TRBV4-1,TGCGCCAGCAGCATCCACAGGGGGTCTCATTCACCCCTCCACTTT,CASSIHRGSHSPLHF
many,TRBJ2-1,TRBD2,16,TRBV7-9,TGTGCCAGCAGCTTAGCAGCTAGCGGAACCTACAATGAGCAGTTCTTC,CASSLAASGTYNEQFF
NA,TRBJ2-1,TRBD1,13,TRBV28,TGTGCCCACCGGGACAGCTCCTACAATGAGCAGTTCTTC,CAHRDSSYNEQFF
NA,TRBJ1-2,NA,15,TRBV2,TGTGCCAGCAGCCAGGTTGCCCTTTTCGACTATGGCTACACCTTC,CASSQVALFDYGYTF
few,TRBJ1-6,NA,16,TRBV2,TGTGCCAGCAGTAACAAGCCTAGTGTCGCCGGTTCACCCCTCCACTTT,CASSNKPSVAGSPLHF
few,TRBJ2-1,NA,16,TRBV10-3,TGTGCCATCAGTGAGTCCGGGAGTACGACCTCCAATGAGCAGTTCTTC,CAISESGSTTSNEQFF
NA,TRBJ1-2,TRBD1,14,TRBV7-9,TGTGCCGGCATGCTCCAGGGGGGAAACTATGGCTACACCTTC,CAGMLQGGNYGYTF
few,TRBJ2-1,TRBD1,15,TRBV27,TGTGCCAGCAGCGACGCTGGGACAGGGTACAATGAGCAGTTCTTC,CASSDAGTGYNEQFF
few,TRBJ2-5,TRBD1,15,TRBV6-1,TGTGCCAGCAGTGAGGGACAGGGGGCAGGGGAGACCCAGTACTTC,CASSEGQGAGETQYF
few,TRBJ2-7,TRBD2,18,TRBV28,TGTGCCAGCAGTTTCCCCATCCGACTAGCACCGAGCTCCTACGAGCAGTACTTC,CASSFPIRLAPSSYEQYF
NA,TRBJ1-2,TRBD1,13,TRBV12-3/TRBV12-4,TGTGCCAGCACCTGGGGGACAGGCTATGGCTACACCTTC,CASTWGTGYGYTF
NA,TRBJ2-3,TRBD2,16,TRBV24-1,TGTGCCACCAGTGACACCGGGACTAGCGGCACAGATACGCAGTATTTT,CATSDTGTSGTDTQYF
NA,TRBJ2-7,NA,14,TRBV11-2,TGTGCCAGCACCGCCCGGGATTCCTACAATGAGCAGTACTTC,CASTARDSYNEQYF
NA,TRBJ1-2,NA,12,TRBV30,TGTGCCTGGAGCCTTGGAGGATATGGCTACACCTTC,CAWSLGGYGYTF
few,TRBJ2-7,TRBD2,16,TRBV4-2,TGTGCCAGCAGCCAGAGTAGCGGGGTGATAGACTACGAGCAGTACTTC,CASSQSSGVIDYEQYF
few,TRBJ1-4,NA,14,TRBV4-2,TGTGCCAGCAGCCCGCCACGGGGTAAAGAAAAACTGTTTTTT,CASSPPRGKEKLFF
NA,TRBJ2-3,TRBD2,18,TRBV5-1,TGCGCCAGCAGCTTGGCCCTTTTGGTAGCGGGTAGCACAGATACGCAGTATTTT,CASSLALLVAGSTDTQYF
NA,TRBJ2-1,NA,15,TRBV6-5,TGTGCCAGCACCGCCGACTGGGGCCACTACAATGAGCAGTTCTTC,CASTADWGHYNEQFF
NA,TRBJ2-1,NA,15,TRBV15,TGTGCCACCAGCAGAGCTGGGGACCAGAACAATGAGCAGTTCTTC,CATSRAGDQNNEQFF
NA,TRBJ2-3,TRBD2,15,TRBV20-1,TGCAGTGCTAGAGGAGGGACTACCGAGGGAGATACGCAGTATTTT,CSARGGTTEGDTQYF